Here is one T cell receptor (beta chain) with its context. These data come from a study of T cell changes during pregnancy in multiple sclerosis. The repertoire was sequenced with immunoSEQ multiplex PCR; TCRdb's copy has only in-frame clones and lacks some. Of about 110,000 clones in the sample, roughly 90% are singletons; the top ten hold approximately 3.5%. V lost 3 bases to trimming and J lost 0 bases, with 9 bases between them. CDR1 and CDR2 (germline): SGHTA, FQGNSA. The CDR3 sequence is 15 residues long. The clonotype originates from a female donor with multiple sclerosis, enrolled in a pregnancy study. The chain links TRBV7-2 to TRBJ1-3; TRBD1 is a possible D gene (5 bases). Sequencing used peripheral blood, obtained after pregnancy. CDR3 sequence reads: CASSLTASSGNTIYF. CDR3 DNA sequence: TGTGCCAGCAGCTTGACAGCTAGCTCTGGAAACACCATATATTTT.